Shown below are 25 T cell receptor beta chains from a single sample sequenced in a study of PD-1 and CTLA-4 blockade in melanoma. Method: immunoSEQ multiplex PCR; TCRdb's copy keeps in-frame clones and lacks some. The sample includes 30,000 to 35,000 clones, around 93% of them seen just once. Source: CD8+ T cells from peripheral blood, taken from a patient given anti-PD-1 treatment. These receptors were collected from a human donor with melanoma.

The chain recombines TRBV30 with TRBJ1-5, with a weak D call TRBD1 (5 bases). This CDR3 is 13 amino acids long. Germline V CDR1 and CDR2: GTSNPN, SVGIG (reference sequence). The V gene lost 4 bases and the J gene lost 6 bases, with 13 bases spanning the gap. In DNA, the CDR3 is TGTGCCTGGAATGGGGCATCGGGTCAGCCCCAGCATTTT. Its translation: CAWNGASGQPQHF.

This clone has more than one count but fewer than ten. CDR3 coding DNA: TGTGCCAGCAGCTTGGAGCCCGACTATGGCTACACCTTC. Amino acids: CASSLEPDYGYTF. This chain joins TRBV5-5 and TRBJ1-2; D remains ambiguous. V lost 0 bases, J lost 3 bases, and 6 bases lay in between. CDR1 is SGHKS and CDR2 is YYEKEE in the germline V gene (reference sequence). The CDR3 spans 13 residues.

The chain has TRBV5-4 and TRBJ1-1; D is possibly TRBD1 (5 bases). The CDR3 runs to 13 residues. Trimming took off 0 bases at V and 9 bases at J, with 12 bases between the two ends. Per germline, CDR1 SGHNT and CDR2 YYREEE (reference sequence). The CDR3 here is CASSLEGDGKAFF. CDR3 DNA: TGTGCCAGCAGCTTGGAAGGGGATGGGAAAGCTTTCTTT.

This chain links TRBV7-6 with TRBJ2-5; no reliable D call. This CDR3 is built from 17 residues. V lost 0 bases, J lost 0 bases, and 14 bases lay in between. Germline CDR1 and CDR2: SGHVS and FNYEAQ. The CDR3 DNA sequence: TGTGCCAGCAGCTTAGCGCTGGGATCCCATGACCAAGAGACCCAGTACTTC. Residues: CASSLALGSHDQETQYF.

This chain links TRBV4-1 with TRBJ2-7; TRBD1 agrees at 8 bases. V gave up 1 base and J gave up 1 base; unmatched junction bases: 0. Germline CDR1 and CDR2: MGHRA and YSYEKL. The CDR3 spans 14 residues. CDR3 region: CASSQGQGSYEQYF. The CDR3 region has the DNA TGCGCCAGCAGCCAAGGACAGGGGTCCTACGAGCAGTACTTC.

The chain carries TRBV2 and TRBJ1-2; D is unresolved. Per the germline V gene, CDR1 is SNHLY and CDR2 is FYNNEI. This CDR3 is 10 amino acids long. V lost 6 bases to trimming and J lost 3 bases, with 2 bases between them. As DNA, the CDR3 is TGTGCCAGCAGGGACTATGGCTACACCTTC. This gives the protein CASRDYGYTF.

The chain links TRBV2 to TRBJ2-1; either TRBD1 or TRBD2 may fit D (6 bases each). This CDR3 has 14 amino acids. Germline V gene lookup returns CDR1 SNHLY and CDR2 FYNNEI. The ends were cut back, 11 bases at V and 0 bases at J, with 14 bases in the middle. The CDR3 here is CAWGDTSSYNEQFF. The DNA for the CDR3 is TGTGCCTGGGGGGACACCAGCTCCTACAATGAGCAGTTCTTC. The full variable domain, rest sourced from reference TRBV2 and TRBJ2-1, is EPEVTQTPSHQVTQMGQEVILRCVPISNHLYFYWYRQILGQKVEFLVSFYNNEISEKSEIFDDQFSVERPDGSNFTLKIRSTKLEDSAMYFCAWGDTSSYNEQFFGPGTRLTVL.

The chain joins TRBV4-1 to TRBJ1-5, with D unclear. V dropped 0 bases and J dropped 5 bases, with 14 bases sitting between them. Germline-derived CDR1 and CDR2 are MGHRA and YSYEKL. The CDR3 spans 16 residues. The CDR3: CASSQDSSMEDQPQHF. The CDR3 DNA sequence: TGCGCCAGCAGCCAAGATTCGTCAATGGAGGATCAGCCCCAGCATTTT.

This chain connects TRBV29-1 to TRBJ2-1, with 9 bases matching TRBD2. The CDR3 runs 13 residues. Germline CDR1 is SQVTM and CDR2 is ANQGSEA. Losses at the gene ends were 8 bases for V and 3 bases for J; bases not matched to a gene: 5. CDR3 residues: CSSRGGDYNEQFF. CDR3 DNA sequence: TGCAGCTCACGCGGGGGGGACTACAATGAGCAGTTCTTC.

V usage is TRBV21-1 and J usage is TRBJ1-4. TRBV21-1 is described as a pseudogene. The CDR3 consists of 17 residues. In nucleotides, the CDR3 is TGTGCCAGCAGCAGCCGGGTTAAACAGACCCCTAATGAAAAACTGTTTTTT. Protein: CASSSRVKQTPNEKLFF.

This rearrangement joins TRBV12-3 or TRBV12-4 to TRBJ2-7; perhaps D is TRBD1 or TRBD2 (5 bases each). Trimming cost V 5 bases and J 4 bases, with 12 bases left between them. The CDR3 has 13 amino acids. CDR3 residues: CASSPGPLYEQYF. CDR3 in DNA: TGTGCCAGCAGTCCGGGACCGTTGTACGAGCAGTACTTC.

The chain uses TRBV19 and TRBJ2-7, with TRBD1 as a possible D gene (6 bases). Germline V gene data show CDR1 as LNHDA and CDR2 as SQIVND (reference sequence). This CDR3 contains 14 residues. V lost 1 base and J lost 2, with 9 bases in between. This chain's CDR3 is CASSIGDTAYEQYF. The CDR3 DNA reads as TGTGCCAGTAGTATAGGGGACACCGCCTACGAGCAGTACTTC.

The J gene is TRBJ1-1, the V gene TRBV5-1; D is unresolved. Per the germline V gene, CDR1 is SGHRS and CDR2 is YFSETQ. Trimming stripped 0 bases from V and 0 bases from J, with 3 bases between. The CDR3 runs 13 residues. In DNA, the CDR3 is TGCGCCAGCAGCTTGGCGGTGAACACTGAAGCTTTCTTT. Translating it yields CASSLAVNTEAFF.

The V gene is TRBV28, the J gene TRBJ1-5; no definite D call. V was cut by 5 bases and J by 4 bases, with 18 bases left in between. CDR1 MDHEN and CDR2 SYDVKM come from the germline V gene. The length of the CDR3 is 16 residues. The CDR3 is CASSLLPGSMNQPQHF. The CDR3 DNA is TGTGCCAGCAGTCTCCTCCCCGGGAGTATGAATCAGCCCCAGCATTTT.

This clone is deemed medium-sized. The chain employs TRBV11-2 and TRBJ1-1; no firm D call. V lost 6 bases and J 3 bases, leaving 11 bases between the germline ends. The CDR3 consists of 13 residues. The germline V gene has CDR1 SGHAT and CDR2 FQNNGV. CDR3 region: CASSSLSYTEAFF. The DNA of the CDR3 is TGTGCCAGCAGTAGCTTGAGCTACACTGAAGCTTTCTTT.

This chain joins TRBV6-6 and TRBJ1-2; 8 positions agree with TRBD1. With V trimmed by 7 bases and J by 6 bases, 7 bases remained unmatched. Germline V gene sequence: CDR1 MNHNY, CDR2 SVGAGI (reference sequence). The CDR3 runs 13 residues. CDR3: CASTNTGGNGYTF. CDR3 DNA sequence: TGTGCCAGCACCAATACAGGGGGTAATGGCTACACCTTC.

This clone was counted a few times. At the DNA level, this CDR3 is encoded by other sequences in the same sample as well. The J gene is TRBJ2-3, the V gene TRBV7-9; D gene unclear. Germline CDR1 reads SEHNR; CDR2 reads FQNEAQ (reference sequence). The CDR3 consists of 12 residues. V lost 1 base to trimming and J lost 1 base, with 0 bases between them. CDR3 protein: CASSLGTDTQYF. Written as DNA, the CDR3 is TGTGCCAGCAGCTTAGGCACAGATACGCAGTATTTT. Supplemented by reference TRBV7-9 and TRBJ2-3, the full variable domain reads DTGVSQNPRHKITKRGQNVTFRCDPISEHNRLYWYRQTLGQGPEFLTYFQNEAQLEKSRLLSDRFSAERPKGSFSTLEIQRTEQGDSAMYLCASSLGTDTQYFGPGTRLTVL.

The J gene is TRBJ2-7, the V gene TRBV7-9; 8 bases are a match to TRBD1. The germline gives CDR1 SEHNR, CDR2 FQNEAQ (reference sequence). The CDR3 covers 14 residues. V shed 4 bases, J shed 10 bases, and the junction held 12 bases outside the gene matches. In nucleotides, the CDR3 is TGTGCCAGCAGCTCAAGTGAGACAGGGGAGCTCCAGTACTTC. Translating it yields CASSSSETGELQYF.

The chain couples TRBV19 to TRBJ1-5; TRBD1 agrees at 9 bases. V was pared by 9 bases and J by 0 bases, with 12 bases of the junction left unmatched. CDR1 is LNHDA, CDR2 SQIVND, per germline (reference sequence). This CDR3 has 17 amino acids. The CDR3 loop reads CARRTTGGGFSNQPQHF. CDR3 in DNA: TGTGCCAGGAGAACGACAGGGGGAGGGTTTAGCAATCAGCCCCAGCATTTT.

The chain uses TRBV20-1 and TRBJ1-1; tentatively, D is TRBD1 (5 bases). V was pared by 5 bases and J by 11 bases, with 15 bases between. CDR1 is DFQATT, CDR2 SNEGSKA, per germline (reference sequence). The CDR3 is 11 residues long. The CDR3 region has the DNA TGCAGTGCTTATCCCGCTGAGGGGGCTTTCTTT. Translation gives CSAYPAEGAFF.

This clone appeared once. V gene TRBV30 combines with J gene TRBJ1-1; D is possibly TRBD1 (5 bases). The V gene's germline CDR1 is GTSNPN and CDR2 SVGIG (reference sequence). CDR3 size: 14 residues. V gave up 0 bases and J gave up 4 bases, with 12 bases separating them. CDR3 amino acids: CAWSVTGGGTEAFF. The CDR3 coding sequence is TGTGCCTGGAGTGTAACAGGAGGAGGCACTGAAGCTTTCTTT.

This chain uses TRBV6-6 with TRBJ1-5; TRBD1 is a possible D gene (5 bases). Germline V gene lookup returns CDR1 MNHNY and CDR2 SVGAGI (reference sequence). V was trimmed by 5 bases and J by 1 base, leaving 9 bases between them. This CDR3 comprises 14 residues. As DNA, the CDR3 is TGTGCCAGCAGTCGACGACAGAGCAATCAGCCCCAGCATTTT. Protein: CASSRRQSNQPQHF.

The V gene is TRBV5-5, the J gene TRBJ2-7; TRBD1 agrees at 8 bases. Per the germline V gene, CDR1 is SGHKS and CDR2 is YYEKEE (reference sequence). The V and J ends lost 3 bases and 1 base, in that order; junction bases with no gene match: 3. The CDR3 has 14 residues. As DNA, the CDR3 is TGTGCCAGCAGCTGGAGGACAGGGTCCTACGAGCAGTACTTC. This encodes CASSWRTGSYEQYF.

This clone was seen only once. The CDR3 here is CASSYIFRSISEAFF. The CDR3 coding sequence is TGTGCCAGCAGTTATATTTTCCGGAGTATCTCTGAAGCTTTCTTT. The J gene is TRBJ1-1, the V gene TRBV6-5; D is uncertain. Germline loops: CDR1 MNHEY, CDR2 SVGAGI. This CDR3 has 15 amino acids. V lost 3 bases, J lost 6 bases, and 17 bases lay in between.

This chain joins TRBV6-5 and TRBJ2-3, with D possibly being TRBD2 (6 bases). V shed 2 bases and J shed 4 bases, with 13 bases lying between them. The CDR3 covers 15 residues. Germline CDR1 MNHEY, CDR2 SVGAGI. As DNA, the CDR3 is TGTGCCAGCAGTTACGAGGGGACGGGGGCAGATACGCAGTATTTT. Encoded protein: CASSYEGTGADTQYF.